This entry lists 9 T cell receptor beta chains sequenced from one sample in a study of early T cells in non-severe SARS-CoV-2 infection. TCRdb reanalysed the 5' RACE reads using MiXCR and keeps one entry per CDR3 protein. The sample contains around 58,000 distinct CDR3 sequences, over 4.5% of which appear only once. What was sequenced was whole blood. Receptors originate from an adult who was a healthcare worker with PCR-confirmed SARS-CoV-2 infection or an uninfected control (not recorded which).

This clonotype showed up many times. The genes are TRBV27 and TRBJ2-1; a weak D match, TRBD1 (5 bases). This CDR3 is built from 13 residues. V dropped 8 bases and J dropped 9 bases, with 17 bases sitting between them. Looked up from germline, CDR1 is MNHEY and CDR2 is SMNVEV (reference sequence). The CDR3: CASRVRVVGEQFF. The CDR3 coding sequence is TGTGCCAGCCGGGTCAGGGTAGTGGGTGAGCAGTTCTTC.

At least ten counts were recorded for this clonotype. The chain uses TRBV29-1 and TRBJ2-1; D tentatively fits TRBD1 or TRBD2 (6 bases each). The CDR3 runs to 11 residues. CDR1 and CDR2 (germline): SQVTM, ANQGSEA. CDR3 coding DNA: TGCAGTTGGGGGGCACCAAATGAGCAGTTCTTC. This codes for CSWGAPNEQFF.

V usage is TRBV30 and J usage is TRBJ1-2, with no clear D. Germline loops: CDR1 GTSNPN, CDR2 SVGIG (reference sequence). CDR3 length: 11 residues. Trimming shortened V by 0 bases and J by 11 bases, and 10 bases separated the two germline ends. The CDR3 nucleotides read TGTGCCTGGAGTGTGGGATTGGCGTACACCTTC. Translating it yields CAWSVGLAYTF.

The rearrangement joins TRBV7-9 to TRBJ1-1; 9 bases agree with TRBD1. The germline CDR1 and CDR2 sequences are SEHNR and FQNEAQ (reference sequence). After removal of 5 bases from V and 3 bases from J, the junction contained 7 bases not matched to a gene. This CDR3 region has 15 residues. The CDR3 reads CASSPVQGAYTEAFF. The CDR3 coding sequence is TGTGCCAGCAGCCCAGTACAGGGGGCGTACACTGAAGCTTTCTTT.

This clonotype was seen many times. The chain joins TRBV20-1 to TRBJ1-2; D gene uncertain. CDR1 is DFQATT, CDR2 SNEGSKA, per germline (reference sequence). V lost 5 bases to trimming and J lost 5 bases, with 9 bases between them. The CDR3 length is 11 residues. DNA for the CDR3: TGCAGTGCTTCCATGGGATATGGCTACACCTTC. Translated: CSASMGYGYTF.

This clonotype showed up many times. J is TRBJ1-2 and V is TRBV7-2, with 11 bases lining up with TRBD1. CDR1 SGHTA and CDR2 FQGNSA come from the germline V gene. The CDR3 length is 14 residues. V shed 5 bases and J 7 bases; nucleotides not matched to a gene: 6. For the CDR3, the DNA is TGTGCCAGCAGCCTCGGACAGGGGGCAGGTGGCTACACCTTC. This encodes CASSLGQGAGGYTF.

This clonotype was seen repeatedly, ten times or more. The chain couples TRBV7-9 to TRBJ1-1, with D possibly matching TRBD1 (6 bases). The V end lost 1 base, the J end lost 5 bases, and 8 bases lay between the germline ends. CDR3 length: 13 amino acids. Per the germline V gene, CDR1 is SEHNR and CDR2 is FQNEAQ (reference sequence). The CDR3, as DNA: TGTGCCAGCAGCTTAGGGGGACAAACTGAAGCTTTCTTT. Translation: CASSLGGQTEAFF.

There are a few counts of this clonotype. The chain combines TRBV14 with TRBJ2-3, with 8 bases aligning to TRBD1. The CDR3 runs 16 residues. V was clipped by 4 bases and J by 5 bases; unmatched bases: 11. Looked up from germline, CDR1 is SGHDN and CDR2 is FVKESK. Here the CDR3 reads CASSPLWTGRGDTQYF. CDR3 DNA: TGTGCCAGCAGCCCTTTATGGACAGGGCGCGGAGATACGCAGTATTTT.

This clonotype was detected only a few times. The rearrangement uses TRBV12-5 and TRBJ2-2; 11 nucleotides align to TRBD1. CDR3 length equals 13 residues. The germline gives CDR1 LGHNT, CDR2 FRNRAP. For the CDR3, the DNA is TGTGCCTCCGGGACAGGGGGTATCGGGGAGCTGTTTTTT. Protein sequence: CASGTGGIGELFF.